The sequence of this T cell receptor (beta chain) was determined in a study of shared clonotypes between healthy human individuals. Study information: Serving as donors were a couple of women and a few men, whose ages spanned 18 to 49.

Sequencing used immunoSEQ multiplex PCR; TCRdb keeps in-frame clones, though not all of them. The sample has hundreds of thousands of clones; roughly 70% are singletons. CDR3 size: 15 residues. The germline V gene has CDR1 SGDLS and CDR2 YYNGEE. V lost 0 bases and J 2 bases, leaving 11 bases between the germline ends. The sequenced sample consisted of memory CD4+ T cells sorted from blood. The sample's subset: CD45RA-negative fraction. The rearrangement uses TRBV9 and TRBJ1-2; unclear D gene. The TCR was taken from a woman aged 30 to 39 in good health. The CDR3 nucleotides are TGTGCCAGCAGCGTAGCGGCCGGATCAAACTATGGCTACACCTTC. Its translation: CASSVAAGSNYGYTF. The full variable domain, with the rest looked up from reference TRBV9 and TRBJ1-2, is DSGVTQTPKHLITATGQRVTLRCSPRSGDLSVYWYQQSLDQGLQFLIQYYNGEERAKGNILERFSAQQFPDLHSELNLSSLELGDSALYFCASSVAAGSNYGYTFGSGTRLTVV.